This TCR beta chain was profiled in a study of T cell responses to AZD1222 COVID-19 vaccine. Points on this clone: The target antigen is unknown.

Method: immunoSEQ multiplex PCR; TCRdb's copy keeps in-frame clones and lacks some. The profile shows roughly 150,000 clones, around 92% of them singletons. Trimming cost V 4 bases and J 8 bases; bases outside gene matches: 6. The CDR3 runs 14 residues. Germline CDR1 and CDR2: SGHDN and FVKESK. Overall study results and limits: Among the donors, most were white British and more were female, and clonal diversity was possibly underestimated. Spike-wide vaccine-associated CD4 TCRs dominated at 160-218 and 743-854.

The V and J genes are TRBV14 and TRBJ1-4; 8 bases match TRBD1. The source is an adult in good health. Sequencing used peripheral blood, obtained on day 0 of AZD1222 vaccination. The CDR3 DNA reads TGTGCCAGCAGCCGGACCGGACAGGGAGAAAAACTGTTTTTT. Amino acid sequence: CASSRTGQGEKLFF.